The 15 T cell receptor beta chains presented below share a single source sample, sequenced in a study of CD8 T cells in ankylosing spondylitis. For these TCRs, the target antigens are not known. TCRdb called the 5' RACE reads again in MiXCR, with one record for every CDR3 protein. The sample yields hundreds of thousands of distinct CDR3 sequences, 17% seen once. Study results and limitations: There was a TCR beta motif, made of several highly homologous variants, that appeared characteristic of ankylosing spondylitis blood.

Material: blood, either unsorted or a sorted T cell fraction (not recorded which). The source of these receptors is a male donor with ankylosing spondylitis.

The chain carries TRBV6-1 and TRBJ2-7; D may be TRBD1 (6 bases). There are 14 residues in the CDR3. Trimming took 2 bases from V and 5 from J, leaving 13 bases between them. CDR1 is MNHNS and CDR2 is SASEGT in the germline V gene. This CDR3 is CASSEIHRVHEQYF. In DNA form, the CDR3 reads TGTGCCAGCAGTGAAATCCACAGGGTCCACGAGCAGTACTTC.

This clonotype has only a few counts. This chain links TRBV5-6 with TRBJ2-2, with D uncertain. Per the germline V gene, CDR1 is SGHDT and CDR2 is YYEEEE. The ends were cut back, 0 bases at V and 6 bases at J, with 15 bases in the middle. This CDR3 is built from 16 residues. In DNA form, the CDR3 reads TGTGCCAGCAGCTTGGATACACTACAATCCTCCGGGGAGCTGTTTTTT. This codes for CASSLDTLQSSGELFF.

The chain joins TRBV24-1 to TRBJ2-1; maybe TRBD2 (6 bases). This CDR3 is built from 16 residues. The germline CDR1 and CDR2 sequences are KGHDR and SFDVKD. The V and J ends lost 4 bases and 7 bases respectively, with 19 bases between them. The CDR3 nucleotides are TGTGCCACCAGTGACCCGGGACCACGCGGAGGGAATGAGCAGTTCTTC. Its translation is CATSDPGPRGGNEQFF.

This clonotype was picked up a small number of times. The CDR3 is CASSVALGQGIEQFF. DNA for the CDR3: TGTGCCAGCAGCGTAGCCCTCGGACAGGGAATTGAGCAGTTCTTC. This rearrangement joins TRBV9 to TRBJ2-1, with TRBD1 identical over 8 bases. With V trimmed by 0 bases and J by 9 bases, 8 bases remained unmatched. This CDR3 contains 15 residues. CDR1 is SGDLS and CDR2 is YYNGEE in the germline V gene.

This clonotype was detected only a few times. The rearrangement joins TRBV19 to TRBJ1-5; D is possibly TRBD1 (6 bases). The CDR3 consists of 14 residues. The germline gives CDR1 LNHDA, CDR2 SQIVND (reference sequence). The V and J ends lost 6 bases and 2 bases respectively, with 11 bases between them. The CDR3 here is CASSRGLGNQPQHF. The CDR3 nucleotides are TGTGCCAGTAGCAGGGGCCTTGGCAATCAGCCCCAGCATTTT.

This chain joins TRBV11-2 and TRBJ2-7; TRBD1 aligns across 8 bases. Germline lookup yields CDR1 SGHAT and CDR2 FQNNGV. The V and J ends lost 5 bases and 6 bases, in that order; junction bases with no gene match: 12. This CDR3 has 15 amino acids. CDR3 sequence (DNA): TGTGCCAGCAGCCCAAGGGACAGGCCCGGGGGCGAGCAGTACTTC. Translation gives CASSPRDRPGGEQYF.

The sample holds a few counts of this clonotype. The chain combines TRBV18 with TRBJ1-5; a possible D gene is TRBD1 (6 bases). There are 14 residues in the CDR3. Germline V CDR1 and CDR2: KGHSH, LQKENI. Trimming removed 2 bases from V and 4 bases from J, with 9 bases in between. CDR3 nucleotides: TGTGCCAGCTCACCAACCGACAGGAATCAGCCCCAGCATTTT. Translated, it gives CASSPTDRNQPQHF.

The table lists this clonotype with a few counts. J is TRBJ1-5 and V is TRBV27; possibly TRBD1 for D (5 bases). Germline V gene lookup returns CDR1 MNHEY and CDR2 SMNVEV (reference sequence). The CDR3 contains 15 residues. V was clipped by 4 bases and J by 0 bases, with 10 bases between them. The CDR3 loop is CASSSYRNSNQPQHF. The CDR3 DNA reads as TGTGCCAGCAGTTCGTACAGGAATAGCAATCAGCCCCAGCATTTT.

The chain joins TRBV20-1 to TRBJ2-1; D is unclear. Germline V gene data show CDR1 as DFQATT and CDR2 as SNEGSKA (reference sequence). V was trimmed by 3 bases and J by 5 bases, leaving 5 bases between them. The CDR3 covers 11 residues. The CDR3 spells CSASHHNEQFF. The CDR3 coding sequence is TGCAGTGCTAGTCACCACAATGAGCAGTTCTTC.

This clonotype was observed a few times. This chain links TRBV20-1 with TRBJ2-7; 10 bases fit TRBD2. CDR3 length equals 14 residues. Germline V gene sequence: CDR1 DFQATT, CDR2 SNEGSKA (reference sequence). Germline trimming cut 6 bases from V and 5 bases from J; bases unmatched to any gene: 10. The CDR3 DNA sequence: TGCAGTGCAAAGCCGGGACTAGCGTACGACGAGCAGTACTTC. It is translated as CSAKPGLAYDEQYF.

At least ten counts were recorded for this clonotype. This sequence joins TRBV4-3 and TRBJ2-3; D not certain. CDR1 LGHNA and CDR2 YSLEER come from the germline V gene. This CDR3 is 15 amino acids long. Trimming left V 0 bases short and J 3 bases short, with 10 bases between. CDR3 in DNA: TGCGCCAGCAGCCAAGATTCCCCTGGGACAGATACGCAGTATTTT. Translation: CASSQDSPGTDTQYF.

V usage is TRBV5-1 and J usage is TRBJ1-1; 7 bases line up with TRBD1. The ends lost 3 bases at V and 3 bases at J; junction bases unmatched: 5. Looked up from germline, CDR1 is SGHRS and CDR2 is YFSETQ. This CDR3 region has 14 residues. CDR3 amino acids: CASSYRGRDTEAFF. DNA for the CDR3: TGCGCCAGCAGCTACAGGGGACGGGACACTGAAGCTTTCTTT.

CDR3 bases: TGTGCCAGCAGCCAAGATGTACGCGGCACCGGGGAGCTGTTTTTT. It specifies CASSQDVRGTGELFF. The J gene is TRBJ2-2, the V gene TRBV4-2; D gene unclear. V shed 0 bases and J shed 4 bases, with 9 bases lying between them. Germline V gene lookup returns CDR1 LGHNA and CDR2 YNFKEQ. The CDR3 runs 15 residues.

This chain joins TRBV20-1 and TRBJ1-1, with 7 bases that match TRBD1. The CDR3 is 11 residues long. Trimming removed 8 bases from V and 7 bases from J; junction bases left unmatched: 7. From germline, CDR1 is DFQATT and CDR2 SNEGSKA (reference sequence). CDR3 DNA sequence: TGCAGTCCAGATTACAGGGGTGAAGCTTTCTTT. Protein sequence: CSPDYRGEAFF.

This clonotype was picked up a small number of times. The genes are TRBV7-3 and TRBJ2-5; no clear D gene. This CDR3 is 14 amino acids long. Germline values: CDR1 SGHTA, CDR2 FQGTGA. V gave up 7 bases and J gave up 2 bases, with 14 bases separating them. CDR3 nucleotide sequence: TGTGCCAGCAACTCCAGGACGCGGCAAGAGACCCAGTACTTC. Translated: CASNSRTRQETQYF.